This TCR beta chain emerged from a study of blood T cell repertoires in COVID-19. Generated by immunoSEQ multiplex PCR, the TCRdb table keeps only in-frame clones and is missing some. The table lists about 160,000 clones, 65% to 80% of them singletons. The sequenced sample was peripheral blood. The TCR sequence derives from a man aged 60-69 years with acute or convalescent COVID-19.

CDR3 in DNA: TGTGCCAGCAGGCAGGATAGAGATCAGCCCCAGCATTTT. Translation gives CASRQDRDQPQHF. The chain employs TRBV6-5 and TRBJ1-5; D is unresolved. With 6 bases removed from V and 5 bases from J, the gap between germline ends came to 11 bases. The CDR3 has 13 amino acids. Germline V CDR1 and CDR2: MNHEY, SVGAGI.